What follows is one T cell receptor (beta chain) and its context. The antigen remains undetermined. The record originates from a study of shared clonotypes between healthy human individuals. Regarding the study as a whole: Clonotype sharing across a few donors was observed for around 4.8% of naive CD4 clonotypes. Researchers sampled blood only, noting tissue repertoires likely differ.

Germline V CDR1 and CDR2: LNHDA, SQIVND (reference sequence). V lost 5 bases, J lost 1 base, and 17 bases lay in between. CDR3 length equals 16 residues. Each replicate PCR on the sorted subsets used 200 to 250 ng DNA (around 31,000 T cell genomes). The assay was immunoSEQ multiplex PCR, and TCRdb's table has in-frame clones only and misses some. The data show roughly 2,300,000 clones, 80% to 95% seen once. The rearrangement joins TRBV19 to TRBJ2-5; a possible D gene is TRBD2 (6 bases). The sequenced sample was naive CD4+ T cells from PBMCs. Subset reported: CD45RA+ positively selected. The source is a man aged 18 to 29 in good health. Some clones in this sample may be carry-over from other donors' samples. The CDR3, as DNA: TGTGCCAGTAGTGCGGCCTCTTCTAGCGCCCAAGAGACCCAGTACTTC. Translated, it gives CASSAASSSAQETQYF.